Below are 19 T cell receptor beta chains sequenced from a single sample in a study of T-cell reconstitution after alpha-beta-depleted transplantation in children. Molecular barcoding with unique molecular identifiers was used for the TCRbeta library. TCRdb re-called the PCR reads with MiXCR, one entry per CDR3 protein. The repertoire holds a few hundred thousand distinct CDR3 sequences, around 46% seen once, with under 35% in the top ten. Material: PBMCs, obtained before TCRalphabeta/CD19-depleted stem cell transplant. The receptors were gathered from a girl aged 2-10 years with aplastic anemia, due to receive a stem cell transplant.

This clonotype has at least ten counts. The chain recombines TRBV5-6 with TRBJ2-1; 9 bases line up with TRBD1. This CDR3 is built from 15 residues. The ends lost 2 bases at V and 4 bases at J; junction bases unmatched: 4. In germline, CDR1 is SGHDT, CDR2 YYEEEE. The CDR3 sequence: CASSLLQGAYNEQFF. CDR3 coding DNA: TGTGCCAGCAGCTTACTACAGGGGGCGTACAATGAGCAGTTCTTC.

This rearrangement joins TRBV20-1 to TRBJ2-7, with TRBD1 identical over 7 bases. This CDR3 spans 14 amino acids. The V segment lost 3 bases and the J segment 2 bases; nucleotides outside the gene matches: 7. CDR1 is DFQATT, CDR2 SNEGSKA, per germline (reference sequence). The CDR3 sequence is CSASGDRTTYEQYF. Written as DNA, the CDR3 is TGCAGTGCTAGTGGGGACAGAACAACCTACGAGCAGTACTTC.

Only a few counts were recorded for this clonotype. The chain links TRBV10-2 to TRBJ2-7; D is unresolved. V shed 4 bases and J shed 0 bases, with 10 bases lying between them. Per germline, CDR1 WSHSY and CDR2 SAAADI. This CDR3 comprises 14 residues. The CDR3 nucleotides read TGCGCCAGCAGTGCTGGCAGAGACTCCTACGAGCAGTACTTC. Its translation: CASSAGRDSYEQYF.

The genes are TRBV30 and TRBJ2-2; TRBD1 matches 7 bases. This CDR3 spans 15 amino acids. Per germline, CDR1 GTSNPN and CDR2 SVGIG (reference sequence). Unmatched junction bases numbered 6, after V lost 3 bases and J lost 2 bases. The CDR3 sequence is CAWRRTGVNTGELFF. CDR3 sequence (DNA): TGTGCCTGGAGGCGCACAGGGGTAAACACCGGGGAGCTGTTTTTT.

V and J are TRBV6-5 and TRBJ2-5, with 11 bases that match TRBD1. With V trimmed by 4 bases and J by 5 bases, 6 bases remained unmatched. Per germline, CDR1 MNHEY and CDR2 SVGAGI. CDR3 size: 15 residues. The CDR3 nucleotides are TGTGCCAGCAGTTCGGACAGGGGGCGCGAGGAGACCCAGTACTTC. This translates into CASSSDRGREETQYF.

This rearrangement joins TRBV20-1 to TRBJ2-1, with a possible D match to TRBD2 (6 bases). The CDR3 sequence is 11 residues long. Germline CDR1 reads DFQATT; CDR2 reads SNEGSKA (reference sequence). V was shortened by 7 bases and J by 9 bases, with 13 bases between the two germline ends. CDR3 nucleotide sequence: TGCAGTGTCGCGCAGGGAGGTGAGCAGTTCTTC. This gives the protein CSVAQGGEQFF.

The chain employs TRBV12-3 or TRBV12-4 and TRBJ2-1; D remains unclear. The length of the CDR3 is 13 residues. Trimming stripped 2 bases from V and 8 bases from J, with 10 bases between. The CDR3 sequence: CASSLLGWDEQFF. The CDR3 DNA sequence: TGTGCCAGCAGTTTACTGGGTTGGGATGAGCAGTTCTTC.

Worth noting for this clonotype: Relative to the germline gene, one junction end is altered; a read error may explain this. The chain has TRBV4-2 and TRBJ2-3; D is unresolved. The CDR3 runs to 11 residues. Germline CDR1 LGHNA, CDR2 YNFKEQ. CDR3 in DNA: TGTGCCAGCAGCCAAAGAGCCGGACCGAATTTT. It is translated as CASSQRAGPNF.

This clonotype was seen a handful of times. V gene TRBV6-1 combines with J gene TRBJ1-1; D uncertain. Between the trimmed V and J ends, which lost 1 base and 1 base, there was a span of 10 bases. There are 15 residues in the CDR3. Germline assignment: CDR1 MNHNS and CDR2 SASEGT. CDR3 sequence: CASSEENYANTEAFF. For the CDR3, the DNA is TGTGCCAGCAGTGAAGAGAACTACGCGAACACTGAAGCTTTCTTT.

This clonotype was detected a few times. V is TRBV5-7 and J is TRBJ2-1; TRBD1 might be the D (6 bases). TRBV5-7 has ORF status, its function being uncertain. Trimming took 3 bases from V and 5 from J, leaving 12 bases between them. The CDR3 covers 14 residues. CDR3: CASSCRTEHNEQFF. In DNA, the CDR3 is TGTGCCAGCAGCTGCAGGACAGAACACAATGAGCAGTTCTTC.

This clonotype was counted a few times. The chain recombines TRBV9 with TRBJ1-2; the D gene is possibly TRBD1 (6 bases). With 5 bases removed from V and 6 bases from J, the gap between germline ends came to 11 bases. Germline loops: CDR1 SGDLS, CDR2 YYNGEE. This CDR3 comprises 12 residues. CDR3 in DNA: TGTGCCAGCAGGGGGGCCTCAGATGGCTACACCTTC. This gives the protein CASRGASDGYTF.

The V gene is TRBV5-6, the J gene TRBJ1-6; unclear D gene. This CDR3 spans 13 amino acids. V lost 3 bases, J lost 11 bases, and 12 bases lay in between. Germline V gene lookup returns CDR1 SGHDT and CDR2 YYEEEE. Here the CDR3 DNA reads TGTGCCAGCAGCTCCCGGTCGGATCCACCCCTCCACTTT. This codes for CASSSRSDPPLHF.

The chain combines TRBV25-1 with TRBJ2-7, with D uncertain. Trimming took 2 bases from V and 2 from J, leaving 7 bases between them. Germline CDR1 reads MGHDK; CDR2 reads SYGVNS. The CDR3 has 13 amino acids. The CDR3 DNA reads as TGTGCCAGCAGTGAAAGTCTCGCCTACGAGCAGTACTTC. It codes for CASSESLAYEQYF.

This clonotype occurred many times. CDR3 protein: CSARDGWRTSTDTQYF. CDR3 nucleotide sequence: TGCAGTGCTAGAGATGGGTGGCGCACTAGCACAGATACGCAGTATTTT. The chain uses TRBV20-1 and TRBJ2-3; D call uncertain. The V end was cut by 0 bases, the J end by 0 bases, with 13 bases between. CDR3 length: 16 residues. Germline assignment: CDR1 DFQATT and CDR2 SNEGSKA (reference sequence).

The rearrangement links TRBV20-1 to TRBJ2-7; TRBD1 aligns across 11 bases. Germline lookup yields CDR1 DFQATT and CDR2 SNEGSKA (reference sequence). This CDR3 is built from 14 residues. V shed 5 bases and J 5 bases; nucleotides not matched to a gene: 8. The CDR3 nucleotides read TGCAGTGCTGTTGGGACAGGGGGTATCGACGAGCAGTACTTC. This encodes CSAVGTGGIDEQYF.

This clonotype was counted between two and nine times. The genes are TRBV5-6 and TRBJ2-3; the match to TRBD1 covers 7 bases. The CDR3 consists of 14 residues. Germline assignment: CDR1 SGHDT and CDR2 YYEEEE. Trimming took 1 base from V and 4 from J; bases not matched to a gene: 3. The CDR3 loop is CASSLRGLADTQYF. DNA of the CDR3: TGTGCCAGCAGCTTGAGGGGGCTAGCAGATACGCAGTATTTT.

The V and J genes are TRBV5-1 and TRBJ2-1, with D possibly being TRBD2 (6 bases). The CDR3 covers 13 residues. The germline CDR1 and CDR2 sequences are SGHRS and YFSETQ. V was cut by 2 bases and J by 6 bases, with 9 bases left in between. CDR3 region: CASSFGDCNEQFF. DNA for the CDR3: TGCGCCAGCAGCTTTGGGGACTGCAATGAGCAGTTCTTC.

The chain is built from TRBV19 and TRBJ2-2; 8 positions match TRBD1. CDR1 LNHDA and CDR2 SQIVND come from the germline V gene (reference sequence). The CDR3 has 15 amino acids. Trimming at V came to 8 bases and at J to 5 bases, leaving 10 bases not matched to a gene. In DNA, the CDR3 is TGTGCCAGTCGACCCAGGGGGCTCGAGACCGGGGAGCTGTTTTTT. Protein product: CASRPRGLETGELFF.

The V call is TRBV7-2, the J call TRBJ2-1, with 9 positions matching TRBD2. The J segment lost 8 bases and the V segment lost 6 bases, leaving 2 bases of the junction unmatched. The CDR3 sequence is 12 residues long. Germline-derived CDR1 and CDR2 are SGHTA and FQGNSA. The CDR3 here is CASSRTSDEQFF. The CDR3 DNA follows: TGTGCCAGCAGTCGGACTAGCGATGAGCAGTTCTTC.